This T cell receptor (beta chain) was identified in a study of regulatory T cells in long-lasting Graves disease. Study in general: The study counted Graves' disease as persistent given over 5 years of antithyroid drugs and positive TSH receptor antibodies.

Overall study results and limits: Persistent cases favored TRBV28, TRBJ1-2 and TRBJ2-5. Peripheral blood, not thyroid tissue, was the sole material studied.

Time point meaning: persistent/refractory GD, antithyroid drugs over 5 years with positive TRAb. PBMC-derived RNA was used for the TCR library. The CDR3 is made up of 16 amino acids. CDR1 and CDR2 from the germline V gene are MRHNA and SNTAGT. V was trimmed by 8 bases and J by 2 bases, leaving 16 bases between them. Comments on this clonotype: Antigen: not known.

iRepertoire HTBI primers and Arm-PCR of CDR3 regions built TCR beta libraries. TCRdb used MiXCR to reprocess the multiplex PCR reads, holding one entry per CDR3 protein. This sample has about 460,000 distinct CDR3 sequences, with less than 25% found just once. The chain links TRBV6-4 to TRBJ1-6, with a weak D call TRBD1 (5 bases). The input for sequencing was peripheral blood mononuclear cells (PBMCs), taken when the disease was refractory, from a patient treated with antithyroid drugs. The receptor's source is a female donor with Graves disease. CDR3 region: CASSLGAGAYNSPLHF. In DNA form, the CDR3 reads TGTGCCAGCTCCCTCGGGGCAGGTGCCTATAATTCACCCCTCCACTTT.